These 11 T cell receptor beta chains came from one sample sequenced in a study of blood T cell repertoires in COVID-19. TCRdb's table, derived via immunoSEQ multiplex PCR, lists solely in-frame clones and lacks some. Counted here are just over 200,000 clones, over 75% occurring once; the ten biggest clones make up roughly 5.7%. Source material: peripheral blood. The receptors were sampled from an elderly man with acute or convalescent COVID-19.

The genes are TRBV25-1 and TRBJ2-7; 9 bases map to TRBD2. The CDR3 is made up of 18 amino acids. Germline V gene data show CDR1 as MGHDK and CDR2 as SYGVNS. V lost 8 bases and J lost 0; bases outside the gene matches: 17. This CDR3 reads CASGLPQGKREASYEQYV. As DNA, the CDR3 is TGTGCCAGCGGTCTGCCTCAGGGCAAGCGGGAGGCCTCCTACGAGCAGTACGTC.

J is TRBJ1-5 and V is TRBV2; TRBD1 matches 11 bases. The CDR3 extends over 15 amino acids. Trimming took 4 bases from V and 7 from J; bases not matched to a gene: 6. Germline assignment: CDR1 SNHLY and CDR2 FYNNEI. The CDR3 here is CASSAGQGARQPQHF. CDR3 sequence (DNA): TGTGCCAGCAGTGCCGGACAGGGGGCTAGACAGCCCCAGCATTTT.

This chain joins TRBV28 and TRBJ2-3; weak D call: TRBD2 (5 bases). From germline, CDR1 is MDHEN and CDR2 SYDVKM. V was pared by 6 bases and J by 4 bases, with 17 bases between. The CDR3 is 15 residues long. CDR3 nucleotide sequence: TGTGCCAGCAGCTCCCCGGCGCTCGGGGCAGATACGCAGTATTTT. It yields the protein CASSSPALGADTQYF.

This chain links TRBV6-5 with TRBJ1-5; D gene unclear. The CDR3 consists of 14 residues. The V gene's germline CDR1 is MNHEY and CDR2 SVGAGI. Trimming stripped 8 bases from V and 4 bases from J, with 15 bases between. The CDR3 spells CASAFTGVNQPQHF. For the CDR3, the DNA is TGTGCCAGCGCCTTTACGGGTGTGAATCAGCCCCAGCATTTT.

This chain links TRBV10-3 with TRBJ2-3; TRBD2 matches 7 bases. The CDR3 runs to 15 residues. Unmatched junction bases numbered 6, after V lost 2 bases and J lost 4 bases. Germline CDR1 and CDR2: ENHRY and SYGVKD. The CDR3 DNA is TGTGCCATCAGTGAGCCCAGACTAGCTCCAGATACGCAGTATTTT. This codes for CAISEPRLAPDTQYF.

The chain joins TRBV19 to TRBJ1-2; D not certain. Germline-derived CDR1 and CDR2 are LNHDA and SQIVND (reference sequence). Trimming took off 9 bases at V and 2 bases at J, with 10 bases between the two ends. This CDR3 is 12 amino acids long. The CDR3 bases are TGTGCCAGCCTAAAACCAAACTATGGCTACACCTTC. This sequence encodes CASLKPNYGYTF.

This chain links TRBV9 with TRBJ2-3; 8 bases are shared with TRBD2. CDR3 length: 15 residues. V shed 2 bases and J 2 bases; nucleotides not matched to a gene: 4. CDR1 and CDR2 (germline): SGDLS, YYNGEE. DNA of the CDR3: TGTGCCAGCAGCGTTACTAGCGGCGACACAGATACGCAGTATTTT. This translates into CASSVTSGDTDTQYF.

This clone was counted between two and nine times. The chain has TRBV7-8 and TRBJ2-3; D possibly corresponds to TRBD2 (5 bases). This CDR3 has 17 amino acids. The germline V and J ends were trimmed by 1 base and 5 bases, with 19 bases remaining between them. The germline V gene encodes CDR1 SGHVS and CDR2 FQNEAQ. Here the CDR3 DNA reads TGTGCCAGCAGCTTAGGAGTCGGTGGGGAGATAGGAGATACGCAGTATTTT. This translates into CASSLGVGGEIGDTQYF.

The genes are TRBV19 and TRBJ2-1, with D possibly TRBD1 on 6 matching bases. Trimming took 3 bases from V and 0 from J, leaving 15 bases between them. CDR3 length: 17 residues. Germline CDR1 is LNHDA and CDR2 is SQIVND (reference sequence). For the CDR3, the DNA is TGTGCCAGTAGTATGGGGGCCGGTTTTAGCTCCTACAATGAGCAGTTCTTC. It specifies CASSMGAGFSSYNEQFF.

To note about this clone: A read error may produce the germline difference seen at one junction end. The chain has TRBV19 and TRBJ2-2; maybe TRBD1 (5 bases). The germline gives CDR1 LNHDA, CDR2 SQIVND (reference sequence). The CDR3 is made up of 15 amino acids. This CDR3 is CASSMAQGSTRELFF. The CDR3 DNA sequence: TGTGCCAGTAGTATGGCGCAGGGCAGCACCAGGGAGCTGTTTTTT.

CDR3 region: CASSLAGGTGFYQPQHF. The CDR3 DNA follows: TGTGCCAGCAGCTTAGCGGGTGGGACAGGGTTTTATCAGCCCCAGCATTTT. V is TRBV7-2 and J is TRBJ1-5; 9 bases align to TRBD1. This CDR3 has 17 residues. Unmatched junction bases numbered 8, after V lost 0 bases and J lost 5 bases. CDR1 and CDR2 from the germline V gene are SGHTA and FQGNSA. Together with reference TRBV7-2 and TRBJ1-5, the CDR3 gives the full variable domain: GAGVSQSPSNKVTEKGKDVELRCDPISGHTALYWYRQSLGQGLEFLIYFQGNSAPDKSGLPSDRFSAERTGGSVSTLTIQRTQQEDSAVYLCASSLAGGTGFYQPQHFGDGTRLSIL.